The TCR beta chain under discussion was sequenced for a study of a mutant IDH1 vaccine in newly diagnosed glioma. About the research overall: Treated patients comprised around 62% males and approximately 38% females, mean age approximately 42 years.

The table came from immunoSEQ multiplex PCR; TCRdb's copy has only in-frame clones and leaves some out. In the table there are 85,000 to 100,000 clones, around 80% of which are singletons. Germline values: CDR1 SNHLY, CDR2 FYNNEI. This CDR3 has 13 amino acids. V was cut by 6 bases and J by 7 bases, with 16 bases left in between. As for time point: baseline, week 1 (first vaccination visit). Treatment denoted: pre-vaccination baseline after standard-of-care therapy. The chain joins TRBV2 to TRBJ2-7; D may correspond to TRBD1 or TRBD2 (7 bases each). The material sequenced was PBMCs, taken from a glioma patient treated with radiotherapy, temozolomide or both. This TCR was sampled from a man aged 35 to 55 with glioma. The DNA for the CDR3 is TGTGCCAGCAGACCAGACAGGGAGGGGGAGCAGTACTTC. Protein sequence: CASRPDREGEQYF. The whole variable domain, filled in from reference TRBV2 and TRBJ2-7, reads EPEVTQTPSHQVTQMGQEVILRCVPISNHLYFYWYRQILGQKVEFLVSFYNNEISEKSEIFDDQFSVERPDGSNFTLKIRSTKLEDSAMYFCASRPDREGEQYFGPGTRLTVT.